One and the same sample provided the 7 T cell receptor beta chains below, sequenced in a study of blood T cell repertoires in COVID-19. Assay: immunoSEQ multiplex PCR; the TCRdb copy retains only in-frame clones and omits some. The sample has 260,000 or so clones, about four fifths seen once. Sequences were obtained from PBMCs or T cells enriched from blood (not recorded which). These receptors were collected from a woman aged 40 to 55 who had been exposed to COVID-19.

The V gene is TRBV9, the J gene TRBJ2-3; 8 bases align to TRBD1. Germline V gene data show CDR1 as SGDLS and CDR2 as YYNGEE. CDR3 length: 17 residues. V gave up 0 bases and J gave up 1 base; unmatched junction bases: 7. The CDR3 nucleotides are TGTGCCAGCAGCGTAGGAGTTACGGACAGGGGCACAGATACGCAGTATTTT. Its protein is CASSVGVTDRGTDTQYF.

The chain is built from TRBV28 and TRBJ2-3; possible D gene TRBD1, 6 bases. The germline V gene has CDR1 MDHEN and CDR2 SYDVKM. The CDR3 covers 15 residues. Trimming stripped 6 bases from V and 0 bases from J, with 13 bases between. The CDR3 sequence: CASSPQGASTDTQYF. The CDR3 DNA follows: TGTGCCAGCAGCCCACAGGGTGCTAGCACAGATACGCAGTATTTT.

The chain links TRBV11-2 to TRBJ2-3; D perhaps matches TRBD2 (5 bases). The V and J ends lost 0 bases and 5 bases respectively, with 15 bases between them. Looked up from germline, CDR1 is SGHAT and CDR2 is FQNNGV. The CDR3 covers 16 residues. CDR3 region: CASSLEGAAGVDTQYF. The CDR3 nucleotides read TGTGCCAGCAGCTTAGAAGGTGCGGCCGGGGTAGATACGCAGTATTTT.

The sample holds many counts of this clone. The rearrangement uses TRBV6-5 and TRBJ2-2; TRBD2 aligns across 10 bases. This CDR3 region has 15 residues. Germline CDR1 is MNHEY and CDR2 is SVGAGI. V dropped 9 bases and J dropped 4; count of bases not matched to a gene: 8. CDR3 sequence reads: CASRGLAVSTGELFF. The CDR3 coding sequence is TGTGCCAGTCGAGGACTAGCGGTTTCCACCGGGGAGCTGTTTTTT.

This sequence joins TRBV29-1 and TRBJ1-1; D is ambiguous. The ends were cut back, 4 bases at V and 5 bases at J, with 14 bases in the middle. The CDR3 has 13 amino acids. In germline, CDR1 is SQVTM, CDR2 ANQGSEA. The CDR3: CSVVPQLGTEAFF. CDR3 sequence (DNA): TGCAGCGTTGTGCCACAGCTTGGGACTGAAGCTTTCTTT. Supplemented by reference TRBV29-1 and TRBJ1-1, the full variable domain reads SAVISQKPSRDICQRGTSLTIQCQVDSQVTMMFWYRQQPGQSLTLIATANQGSEATYESGFVIDKFPISRPNLTFSTLTVSNMSPEDSSIYLCSVVPQLGTEAFFGQGTRLTVV.

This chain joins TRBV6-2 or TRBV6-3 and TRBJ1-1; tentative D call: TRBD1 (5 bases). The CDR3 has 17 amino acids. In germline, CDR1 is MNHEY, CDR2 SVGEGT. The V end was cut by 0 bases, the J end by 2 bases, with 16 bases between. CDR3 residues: CASSYSGAGYGNTEAFF. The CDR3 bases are TGTGCCAGCAGTTACTCGGGCGCAGGGTATGGTAACACTGAAGCTTTCTTT.

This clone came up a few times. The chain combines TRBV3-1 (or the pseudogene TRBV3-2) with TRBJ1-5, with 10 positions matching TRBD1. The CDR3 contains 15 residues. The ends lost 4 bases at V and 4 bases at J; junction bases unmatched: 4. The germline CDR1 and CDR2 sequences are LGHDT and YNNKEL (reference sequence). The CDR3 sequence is CASSRPDRGNQPQHF. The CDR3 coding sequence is TGTGCCAGCAGCCGACCGGACAGGGGGAATCAGCCCCAGCATTTT.